Shown below are 19 T cell receptor beta chains from a single sample sequenced in a study of a mutant IDH1 vaccine in newly diagnosed glioma. These receptors' targets are unknown. The method was immunoSEQ multiplex PCR; TCRdb's version includes in-frame clones alone and lacks a portion of them. Among 65,000 or so clones listed, roughly 81% were seen once. The time point here: week 23, last vaccination. Topical imiquimod was applied with each vaccine dose, which held 300 ug of mutant IDH1 20-mer peptide. The sequencing here drew on PBMCs, taken from a glioma patient whose treatment included an IDH1 peptide vaccine. The origin of the receptors is a man between 25 and 39 years old with glioma.

V gene TRBV6-6 combines with J gene TRBJ1-5, with 10 nucleotides matching TRBD1. V gave up 7 bases and J gave up 3 bases; unmatched junction bases: 6. Germline V CDR1 and CDR2: MNHNY, SVGAGI (reference sequence). The CDR3 is 15 residues long. CDR3 sequence (DNA): TGTGCCAGCATACCGGGACAGGGGCCCAATCAGCCCCAGCATTTT. Translated: CASIPGQGPNQPQHF.

This chain uses TRBV15 with TRBJ1-1; the D gene is possibly TRBD1 (6 bases). This CDR3 has 15 amino acids. Deletions cut 6 bases from V and 0 bases from J, with 14 bases between. Germline assignment: CDR1 LNHNV and CDR2 YYDKDF (reference sequence). In DNA form, the CDR3 reads TGTGCCACCAGTCGAGGGAGGGACATGAACACTGAAGCTTTCTTT. Translating it yields CATSRGRDMNTEAFF.

V and J are TRBV29-1 and TRBJ2-2, with a tentative D call TRBD2 (6 bases). The germline CDR1 and CDR2 sequences are SQVTM and ANQGSEA. The CDR3 spans 14 residues. V lost 4 bases and J lost 7, with 16 bases in between. Here the CDR3 DNA reads TGCAGCGTTGCCGTCGGCGGGGTGGACGGGGAGCTGTTTTTT. Amino acids: CSVAVGGVDGELFF.

This rearrangement joins TRBV9 to TRBJ2-7, with TRBD2 as a possible D gene (5 bases). The ends were cut back, 0 bases at V and 6 bases at J, with 10 bases in the middle. This CDR3 contains 13 residues. CDR1 is SGDLS and CDR2 is YYNGEE in the germline V gene. DNA of the CDR3: TGTGCCAGCAGCGTAGCTAGCCTAACCGAGCAGTACTTC. Protein product: CASSVASLTEQYF.

The chain links TRBV19 to TRBJ1-5; tentative D call: TRBD1 (5 bases). V was cut by 4 bases and J by 7 bases, with 17 bases left in between. The CDR3 totals 15 residues. The germline gives CDR1 LNHDA, CDR2 SQIVND (reference sequence). CDR3 sequence (DNA): TGTGCCAGTAGTAGGGGCACCTACTCAGGGCAGCCCCAGCATTTT. Its translation is CASSRGTYSGQPQHF.

This clone has more than one count but fewer than ten. The chain uses TRBV4-1 and TRBJ1-1; 7 bases agree with TRBD1. Trimming took 4 bases from V and 5 from J; bases not matched to a gene: 10. The CDR3 loop spans 15 amino acids. Germline V gene sequence: CDR1 MGHRA, CDR2 YSYEKL. Here the CDR3 reads CASSPPSTGKTEAFF. Written as DNA, the CDR3 is TGCGCCAGCAGCCCTCCCTCGACAGGGAAGACTGAAGCTTTCTTT.

CDR3 in amino acids: CASSLAAQGGTEAFF. The DNA of the CDR3 is TGTGCCAGCAGCTTAGCAGCGCAGGGAGGCACTGAAGCTTTCTTT. This chain uses TRBV7-6 with TRBJ1-1; TRBD1 might be the D (5 bases). The CDR3 length is 15 residues. Between the trimmed V and J ends, which lost 0 bases and 4 bases, there was a span of 12 bases. Germline CDR1 reads SGHVS; CDR2 reads FNYEAQ.

The chain uses TRBV19 and TRBJ2-1; 7 bases map to TRBD2. Germline values: CDR1 LNHDA, CDR2 SQIVND (reference sequence). The CDR3 contains 12 residues. Germline trimming cut 7 bases from V and 6 bases from J; bases unmatched to any gene: 3. DNA for the CDR3: TGTGCCAGTAAATCGGGGGGCAATGAGCAGTTCTTC. Its translation: CASKSGGNEQFF.

This clone was counted a single time. The chain has TRBV28 and TRBJ2-7, with TRBD1 matching over 9 bases. CDR1 is MDHEN and CDR2 is SYDVKM in the germline V gene. V was clipped by 3 bases and J by 2 bases; unmatched bases: 8. The CDR3 loop spans 16 amino acids. CDR3 bases: TGTGCCAGCAGTTTTAGGGGGACAGGGACCACCTACGAGCAGTACTTC. Residues: CASSFRGTGTTYEQYF.

This clone was recorded only once. One end of the junction fails to match germline, which may point to a read error. The chain recombines TRBV14 with TRBJ1-2; TRBD1 matches at 7 bases. From germline, CDR1 is SGHDN and CDR2 FVKESK. CDR3 length: 14 residues. The CDR3 coding sequence is TGTACCAGCTCCGGGACAGAAAATAACTATGGCTACACCTTC. It codes for CTSSGTENNYGYTF.

V gene TRBV29-1 combines with J gene TRBJ2-5; D assignment may be TRBD1 or TRBD2 (5 bases each). TRBJ2-7 explains the end of the DNA better; the J call may be wrong. Germline V gene sequence: CDR1 SQVTM, CDR2 ANQGSEA. This CDR3 is 15 amino acids long. The DNA for the CDR3 is TGCAGCGTTGCAACCGTCGGGACCGCCTTGGGCGAGCAGTACTTC. This codes for CSVATVGTALGEQYF.

The chain recombines TRBV18 with TRBJ2-1; D is possibly TRBD2 (6 bases). The CDR3 runs to 15 residues. The V gene lost 0 bases and the J gene lost 8 bases, with 14 bases spanning the gap. Germline V gene sequence: CDR1 KGHSH, CDR2 LQKENI. The DNA for the CDR3 is TGTGCCAGCTCACCACCCACTAGCTCCCATGATGAGCAGTTCTTC. Protein sequence: CASSPPTSSHDEQFF.

V gene TRBV5-4 combines with J gene TRBJ1-1; D is unresolved. This CDR3 is 15 amino acids long. CDR1 SGHNT and CDR2 YYREEE come from the germline V gene (reference sequence). Trimming took 10 bases from V and 5 from J, leaving 24 bases between them. The CDR3: CAGRSVRTGKTEAFF. For the CDR3, the DNA is TGTGCCGGGAGAAGTGTCAGGACGGGGAAGACTGAAGCTTTCTTT.

This chain links TRBV7-9 with TRBJ2-5; tentatively, D is TRBD1 (6 bases). Per germline, CDR1 SEHNR and CDR2 FQNEAQ (reference sequence). Trimming cost V 5 bases and J 2 bases, with 15 bases left between them. This CDR3 contains 15 residues. CDR3 in amino acids: CASSPGRGKQETQYF. The CDR3 DNA reads TGTGCCAGCAGCCCAGGAAGGGGGAAACAAGAGACCCAGTACTTC.

The chain carries TRBV19 and TRBJ1-6, with TRBD1 matching over 11 bases. CDR1 LNHDA and CDR2 SQIVND come from the germline V gene (reference sequence). The V segment lost 6 bases and the J segment 6 bases; nucleotides outside the gene matches: 13. This CDR3 is built from 18 residues. The CDR3 DNA follows: TGTGCCAGTAGGCCGCCCGGGACAGGGGGTTTAATTAATTCACCCCTCCACTTT. Its protein product is CASRPPGTGGLINSPLHF. Drawing the rest from reference TRBV19 and TRBJ1-6, the complete variable domain is DGGITQSPKYLFRKEGQNVTLSCEQNLNHDAMYWYRQDPGQGLRLIYYSQIVNDFQKGDIAEGYSVSREKKESFPLTVTSAQKNPTAFYLCASRPPGTGGLINSPLHFGNGTRLTVT.

The V and J genes are TRBV30 and TRBJ1-2, with D perhaps matching TRBD1 (6 bases). CDR1 and CDR2 (germline): GTSNPN, SVGIG (reference sequence). V dropped 1 base and J dropped 4 bases, with 22 bases sitting between them. This CDR3 region has 17 residues. CDR3 nucleotide sequence: TGTGCCTGGAGTGGTAAGACAGGAGAGAGCTTGGGCTATGGCTACACCTTC. Its protein is CAWSGKTGESLGYGYTF.

This rearrangement joins TRBV10-2 to TRBJ2-2; D gene unclear. Germline CDR1 is WSHSY and CDR2 is SAAADI. The CDR3 runs 17 residues. V was clipped by 3 bases and J by 3 bases, with 17 bases between them. The CDR3 here is CASSDLWVRVHTGELFF. DNA of the CDR3: TGCGCCAGCAGTGATCTTTGGGTTAGGGTTCACACCGGGGAGCTGTTTTTT.

The rearrangement links TRBV11-2 to TRBJ2-1; 9 nucleotides align to TRBD2. Germline loops: CDR1 SGHAT, CDR2 FQNNGV. J lost 1 base, V lost 2 bases, and 3 bases had no gene match. This CDR3 comprises 16 residues. CDR3 region: CASSLSAGGSYNEQFF. CDR3 DNA: TGTGCCAGCAGCTTATCGGCGGGGGGGTCCTACAATGAGCAGTTCTTC.

The chain is built from TRBV5-8 and TRBJ2-1, with unresolved D. The V and J ends lost 0 bases and 4 bases respectively, with 14 bases between them. Germline values: CDR1 SGHTS, CDR2 YDEGEE. The CDR3 runs to 16 residues. For the CDR3, the DNA is TGTGCCAGCAGCTTGGGGCCCGAAGGGCTTTACAATGAGCAGTTCTTC. It codes for CASSLGPEGLYNEQFF.